This T cell receptor (beta chain) was found in a study of T cell responses to AZD1222 COVID-19 vaccine. Pooling covered second doses at about 4 or about 12 weeks. This table comes from immunoSEQ multiplex PCR, and its TCRdb copy is limited to in-frame clones, with some not included. The repertoire consists of 150,000 or so clones, with roughly 92% occurring once and the leading ten covering less than 1.5%. The sample in question was peripheral blood, obtained 28 days after the second AZD1222 dose. This sequence originates from an adult who received the AZD1222 COVID-19 vaccine.

CDR3 nucleotide sequence: TGTGCCAGCAGCTTATCTGGACAGGGCGATCAGCCCCAGCATTTT. It yields the protein CASSLSGQGDQPQHF. V usage is TRBV7-9 and J usage is TRBJ1-5, with 8 nucleotides matching TRBD1. Germline V lookup: CDR1 SEHNR, CDR2 FQNEAQ (reference sequence). The CDR3 contains 15 residues. V lost 2 bases to trimming and J lost 5 bases; unmatched junction nucleotides: 5.